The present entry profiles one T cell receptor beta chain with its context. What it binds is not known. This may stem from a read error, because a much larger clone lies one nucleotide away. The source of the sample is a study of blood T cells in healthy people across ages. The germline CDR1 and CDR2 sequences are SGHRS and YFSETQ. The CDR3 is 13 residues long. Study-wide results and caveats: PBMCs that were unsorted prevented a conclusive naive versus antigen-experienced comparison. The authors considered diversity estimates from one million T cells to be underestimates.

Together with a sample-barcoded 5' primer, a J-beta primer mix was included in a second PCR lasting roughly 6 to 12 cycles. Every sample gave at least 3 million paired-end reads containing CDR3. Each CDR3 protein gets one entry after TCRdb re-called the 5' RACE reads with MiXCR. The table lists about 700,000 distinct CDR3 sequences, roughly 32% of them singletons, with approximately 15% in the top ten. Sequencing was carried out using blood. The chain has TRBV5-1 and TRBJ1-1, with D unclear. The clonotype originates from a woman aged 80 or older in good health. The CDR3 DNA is TGCACCAGCAGCTTGCCGAGGAACACTGAAGCTTTCTTT. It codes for CTSSLPRNTEAFF.